This T cell receptor (beta chain) is drawn from a study of molecular identifiers for immune sequencing clone quantification. It was with previously described methods and listed TCR primers that bulk TCR libraries were made. TCRdb reprocessed the PCR reads via MiXCR and lists one record per CDR3 protein. This table has some 100,000 distinct CDR3 sequences, around a third appearing once. General study findings and limits: Jurkat TCR RNA that was spiked in from one cell was reportedly detectable among some 980,000 naive cells. Over 99% of CMV-specific effector molecules, but under 1% of naive ones, were in clones above 20 copies.

Germline loops: CDR1 SGHDT, CDR2 YYEEEE. Trimming removed 0 bases from V and 7 bases from J; junction bases left unmatched: 4. The CDR3 is made up of 15 amino acids. Notes on this clonotype: Its antigen remains unknown.

The sequencing input was naive CD8+ T cells from blood, with Jurkat cell RNA spiked in. Noted subset: FACS-sorted CD8+CD4-CCR7+CD45RA+ naive T cells. The receptor comes from a human donor in good health. Some libraries in this study had Jurkat cell RNA spiked in. This chain links TRBV5-6 with TRBJ2-2; 9 positions agree with TRBD1. The CDR3 region is CASSLGTGVIGELFF. The DNA for the CDR3 is TGTGCCAGCAGCTTGGGGACAGGGGTCATCGGGGAGCTGTTTTTT.